Below are 10 T cell receptor beta chains sequenced from a single sample in a study of blood T cell repertoires in COVID-19 (TCRdb year 2020). The library was made by the immunoSEQ multiplex PCR assay. The table was pulled from immuneACCESS by TCRdb, which kept in-frame rearrangements only. Such tables lose some clones; where checked, under half of the loss comes from unresolved V genes, and the rest has no known cause. This sample lists about 120,000 clones; around 89% were detected once. Clones ranked in the top ten supply approximately 8.1% of the sample. What was sequenced was peripheral blood. The source is a man aged 50-60 years with acute or convalescent COVID-19.

This sequence joins TRBV5-5 and TRBJ2-2; D remains unclear. This CDR3 has 13 residues. Germline CDR1 SGHKS, CDR2 YYEKEE (reference sequence). V was pared by 4 bases and J by 0 bases, with 4 bases between. CDR3: CASSLTNTGELFF. The CDR3 bases are TGTGCCAGCAGCCTAACGAACACCGGGGAGCTGTTTTTT.

This chain uses TRBV6-2 or TRBV6-3 with TRBJ2-1; maybe TRBD2 (7 bases). The CDR3 spans 15 residues. Per the germline V gene, CDR1 is MNHEY and CDR2 is SVGEGT. V was pared by 2 bases and J by 8 bases, with 16 bases between. The CDR3 is CASSYIRQAGDEQFF. The CDR3 coding sequence is TGTGCCAGCAGTTACATAAGACAGGCGGGGGATGAGCAGTTCTTC.

This chain joins TRBV24-1 and TRBJ2-2, with 10 bases matching TRBD2. This CDR3 has 16 residues. Germline V CDR1 and CDR2: KGHDR, SFDVKD. Trimming removed 6 bases from V and 5 bases from J; junction bases left unmatched: 8. The CDR3 region is CATSRPSGRGTGELFF. In DNA, the CDR3 is TGTGCCACCAGTAGACCTAGCGGGAGAGGGACCGGGGAGCTGTTTTTT.

The chain carries TRBV4-1 and TRBJ2-5; 14 nucleotides agree with TRBD2. CDR1 and CDR2 from the germline V gene are MGHRA and YSYEKL. This CDR3 spans 17 amino acids. With V trimmed by 2 bases and J by 5 bases, 7 bases remained unmatched. This chain's CDR3 is CASSQPPGLAGEETQYF. CDR3 bases: TGCGCCAGCAGCCAACCCCCGGGACTAGCGGGAGAGGAGACCCAGTACTTC.

V is TRBV19 and J is TRBJ1-3; no definite D call. Germline V gene data show CDR1 as LNHDA and CDR2 as SQIVND (reference sequence). Trimming took off 7 bases at V and 0 bases at J, with 10 bases between the two ends. The CDR3 contains 14 residues. As DNA, the CDR3 is TGTGCCAGTACCTATGGTAGCTCTGGAAACACCATATATTTT. It codes for CASTYGSSGNTIYF.

This rearrangement joins TRBV3-1 (or the pseudogene TRBV3-2) to TRBJ1-5; D may be TRBD1 (6 bases). There are 15 residues in the CDR3. Germline V lookup: CDR1 LGHDT, CDR2 YNNKEL (reference sequence). Between the trimmed V and J ends, which lost 1 base and 3 bases, there was a span of 10 bases. The CDR3 nucleotides are TGTGCCAGCAGCCAAGGACAGGTCAACAATCAGCCCCAGCATTTT. Translated: CASSQGQVNNQPQHF.

The V gene is TRBV13, the J gene TRBJ1-1, with 7 bases aligning to TRBD1. The CDR3 is 16 amino acids. The germline CDR1 and CDR2 sequences are PRHDT and FYEKMQ (reference sequence). V was pared by 0 bases and J by 4 bases, with 8 bases of the junction left unmatched. The CDR3 DNA is TGTGCCAGCAGCTTAGGGCTCCCAGGGGGAGCCACTGAAGCTTTCTTT. Its protein product is CASSLGLPGGATEAFF.

The table lists this clone with a count of one. The rearrangement links TRBV6-6 to TRBJ2-1; 8 nucleotides line up with TRBD2. This CDR3 spans 15 amino acids. With V trimmed by 7 bases and J by 5 bases, 10 bases remained unmatched. From germline, CDR1 is MNHNY and CDR2 SVGAGI (reference sequence). The chain's CDR3 is CASKWEAGENNEQFF. CDR3 sequence (DNA): TGTGCCAGCAAGTGGGAAGCGGGAGAGAACAATGAGCAGTTCTTC.

Here the CDR3 reads CASSYSGGTQETQYF. CDR3 coding DNA: TGTGCCAGCAGTTACTCGGGCGGGACCCAAGAGACCCAGTACTTC. J is TRBJ2-5 and V is TRBV6-5; possibly TRBD2 for D (6 bases). V was shortened by 0 bases and J by 1 base, with 9 bases between the two germline ends. CDR3 length: 15 amino acids. Germline V gene sequence: CDR1 MNHEY, CDR2 SVGAGI.

In nucleotides, the CDR3 is TGTGCCAGCAGCCAAGATGGATTACAGGTTTCCTACAATGAGCAGTTCTTC. It translates to CASSQDGLQVSYNEQFF. V gene TRBV4-2 combines with J gene TRBJ2-1; tentatively, D is TRBD1 (5 bases). V was clipped by 0 bases and J by 1 base, with 13 bases between them. The germline gives CDR1 LGHNA, CDR2 YNFKEQ. The CDR3 sequence is 17 residues long.